These 25 T cell receptor beta chains share one sample of origin, sequenced in a study of cytomegalovirus exposure and HLA in healthy donors. PCR was performed using 60 Vbeta and 13 Jbeta primers. TCRdb's copy holds only in-frame clones and misses some; the assay was immunoSEQ multiplex PCR. The sample lists approximately 250,000 clones, roughly 84% seen once, with about 0.25% in the top ten. Sequencing input: PBMCs. These receptors were collected from a girl aged 2-10 years in good health and CMV-seronegative.

The chain carries TRBV6-1 and TRBJ2-7, with no clear D. The CDR3 contains 13 residues. Looked up from germline, CDR1 is MNHNS and CDR2 is SASEGT. Trimming removed 7 bases from V and 0 bases from J, with 10 bases in between. The CDR3 region is CASIALLSYEQYF. For the CDR3, the DNA is TGTGCCAGCATTGCCCTACTCTCCTACGAGCAGTACTTC.

The CDR3 region is CASSRRLAGALSGELFF. DNA of the CDR3: TGTGCCAGCAGCCGTCGACTAGCGGGGGCACTGAGCGGGGAGCTGTTTTTT. The V and J genes are TRBV7-9 and TRBJ2-2, with 12 bases fitting TRBD2. The CDR3 has 17 residues. Germline CDR1 and CDR2: SEHNR and FQNEAQ (reference sequence). The trim removed 5 bases at V and 7 bases at J, leaving 11 bases unmatched.

The CDR3 protein is CASSYEGSPNTDTQYF. In DNA form, the CDR3 reads TGTGCCAGCAGTTACGAGGGCTCCCCTAACACAGATACGCAGTATTTT. The chain carries TRBV6-5 and TRBJ2-3; D is possibly TRBD2 (5 bases). The CDR3 consists of 16 residues. V was shortened by 2 bases and J by 2 bases, with 14 bases between the two germline ends. Germline loops: CDR1 MNHEY, CDR2 SVGAGI.

CDR3 amino acids: CATEGDNYEQYF. The CDR3 DNA sequence: TGTGCCACCGAAGGGGACAACTACGAGCAGTACTTC. This chain connects TRBV27 to TRBJ2-7; the D gene is possibly TRBD1 (6 bases). Per the germline V gene, CDR1 is MNHEY and CDR2 is SMNVEV (reference sequence). Trimming removed 10 bases at V and 3 bases at J, with 13 bases between. The CDR3 consists of 12 residues.

The chain recombines TRBV4-1 with TRBJ2-3; TRBD2 matches at 7 bases. The CDR3 has 17 amino acids. Unmatched junction bases numbered 10, after V lost 4 bases and J lost 0 bases. CDR1 MGHRA and CDR2 YSYEKL come from the germline V gene. CDR3 nucleotide sequence: TGCGCCAGCAGCCCCCCAACTAGCGAAACTAGCACAGATACGCAGTATTTT. Protein: CASSPPTSETSTDTQYF.

CDR3: CASSRQGRDTDTQYF. The CDR3 region has the DNA TGTGCCAGCAGTCGACAGGGAAGGGACACAGATACGCAGTATTTT. J is TRBJ2-3 and V is TRBV6-5; 7 positions agree with TRBD1. Germline values: CDR1 MNHEY, CDR2 SVGAGI. The CDR3 is 15 amino acids. Unmatched junction bases numbered 7, after V lost 5 bases and J lost 2 bases.

This chain links TRBV6-1 with TRBJ2-7, with TRBD1 matching over 7 bases. The trim removed 5 bases at V and 9 bases at J, leaving 7 bases unmatched. CDR3 length: 12 residues. Germline CDR1 reads MNHNS; CDR2 reads SASEGT. The CDR3 DNA sequence: TGTGCCAGCAGTCTAGGGACAGAGTCGCAGTACTTC. Residues: CASSLGTESQYF.

CDR3 in DNA: TGTGCCAGCAGTGAATCCCCAGGGAGGGGCTGGGAGACCCAGTACTTC. Amino acids: CASSESPGRGWETQYF. The rearrangement uses TRBV2 and TRBJ2-5; the match to TRBD2 covers 7 bases. V shed 2 bases, J shed 5 bases, and the junction held 11 bases outside the gene matches. This CDR3 region has 16 residues. From germline, CDR1 is SNHLY and CDR2 FYNNEI.

The chain recombines TRBV28 with TRBJ1-1, with D perhaps matching TRBD1 (6 bases). The CDR3 is 15 residues long. Germline lookup yields CDR1 MDHEN and CDR2 SYDVKM. V was clipped by 5 bases and J by 1 base, with 14 bases between them. DNA for the CDR3: TGTGCCAGCAGTAGGCCGGGACACCGGAACACTGAAGCTTTCTTT. It specifies CASSRPGHRNTEAFF.

The V and J genes are TRBV5-1 and TRBJ2-3; D ambiguous. The germline V and J ends were trimmed by 0 bases and 2 bases, with 10 bases remaining between them. CDR3 size: 15 residues. Germline V gene lookup returns CDR1 SGHRS and CDR2 YFSETQ. The CDR3 here is CASSLGVAPTDTQYF. The CDR3 nucleotides read TGCGCCAGCAGCTTGGGGGTAGCCCCCACAGATACGCAGTATTTT. The entire variable domain, with the rest obtained from reference TRBV5-1 and TRBJ2-3, is as follows: KAGVTQTPRYLIKTRGQQVTLSCSPISGHRSVSWYQQTPGQGLQFLFEYFSETQRNKGNFPGRFSGRQFSNSRSEMNVSTLELGDSALYLCASSLGVAPTDTQYFGPGTRLTVL.

CDR3 coding DNA: TGTGCCAGCTCACCTACAGGGGGAGTCAATCAGCCCCAGCATTTT. Its protein is CASSPTGGVNQPQHF. The chain recombines TRBV18 with TRBJ1-5; 8 nucleotides agree with TRBD1. Germline loops: CDR1 KGHSH, CDR2 LQKENI. The CDR3 spans 15 residues. Trimming at V came to 3 bases and at J to 3 bases, leaving 4 bases not matched to a gene.

CDR3 nucleotide sequence: TGCGCCAGCAGTCAGTTGGGGCGCGCCGGAGATACGCAGTATTTT. As protein: CASSQLGRAGDTQYF. The gene calls are TRBV23-1 and TRBJ2-3, with D maybe TRBD1 (5 bases). TRBV23-1 is recorded as an ORF, its role being uncertain. The CDR3 extends over 15 amino acids. The V gene lost 3 bases and the J gene lost 5 bases, with 15 bases spanning the gap.

The rearrangement uses TRBV7-7 and TRBJ1-4; D might be TRBD1 (6 bases). CDR3 length: 14 residues. V lost 5 bases, J lost 4 bases, and 11 bases lay in between. Germline V gives CDR1 SSHAT, CDR2 FNYEAQ (reference sequence). The CDR3 is CASSQTGLNEKLFF. The CDR3 DNA follows: TGTGCCAGCAGCCAGACAGGACTTAATGAAAAACTGTTTTTT. Drawing the rest from reference TRBV7-7 and TRBJ1-4, the complete variable domain is GAGVSQSPRYKVTKRGQDVTLRCDPISSHATLYWYQQALGQGPEFLTYFNYEAQPDKSGLPSDRFSAERPEGSISTLTIQRTEQRDSAMYRCASSQTGLNEKLFFGSGTQLSVL.

J is TRBJ2-3 and V is TRBV27; possible D gene TRBD1, 6 bases. The V end lost 5 bases, the J end lost 2 bases, and 11 bases lay between the germline ends. CDR1 is MNHEY and CDR2 is SMNVEV in the germline V gene (reference sequence). The CDR3 length is 14 residues. The CDR3 DNA sequence: TGTGCCAGCAGTATAACAGGGACCACAGATACGCAGTATTTT. Translating gives CASSITGTTDTQYF.

The gene calls are TRBV2 and TRBJ1-1, with D maybe TRBD1 (5 bases). Trimming pared 1 base from V and 4 bases from J, leaving 13 bases between. Germline V gene lookup returns CDR1 SNHLY and CDR2 FYNNEI. This CDR3 comprises 15 residues. The CDR3 nucleotides read TGTGCCAGCAGTGAAGTGGGGGGGGACCTCACTGAAGCTTTCTTT. Its protein product is CASSEVGGDLTEAFF.

The chain has TRBV5-1 and TRBJ1-6; TRBD1 is a possible D gene (5 bases). The CDR3 runs 13 residues. Trimming removed 4 bases at V and 9 bases at J, with 11 bases between. Germline CDR1 is SGHRS and CDR2 is YFSETQ. The CDR3 is CASSREQGSPLHF. CDR3 coding DNA: TGCGCCAGCAGCCGGGAGCAGGGTTCACCCCTCCACTTT.

This chain uses TRBV30 with TRBJ1-3, with unresolved D. Germline assignment: CDR1 GTSNPN and CDR2 SVGIG (reference sequence). The ends were cut back, 0 bases at V and 2 bases at J, with 11 bases in the middle. The CDR3 sequence is 15 residues long. This CDR3 is CAWSVKRIAGNTIYF. The CDR3 DNA reads as TGTGCCTGGAGTGTAAAGCGGATAGCTGGAAACACCATATATTTT.

The chain links TRBV27 to TRBJ1-2; the match to TRBD1 covers 7 bases. Trimming cost V 10 bases and J 3 bases; bases outside gene matches: 11. Germline lookup yields CDR1 MNHEY and CDR2 SMNVEV (reference sequence). The CDR3 is 14 residues long. Here the CDR3 DNA reads TGTGCCACCGCCTCTGACAGGGACCACTATGGCTACACCTTC. Its translation: CATASDRDHYGYTF.

This chain links TRBV5-1 with TRBJ1-2; D is unclear. This CDR3 contains 14 residues. From germline, CDR1 is SGHRS and CDR2 YFSETQ. Trimming pared 0 bases from V and 6 bases from J, leaving 12 bases between. CDR3 region: CASSLGRPKDGYTF. Written as DNA, the CDR3 is TGCGCCAGCAGCTTGGGCAGGCCGAAGGATGGCTACACCTTC.

The chain employs TRBV5-1 and TRBJ1-1, with 9 positions matching TRBD1. Germline CDR1 and CDR2: SGHRS and YFSETQ. The CDR3 is 15 amino acids. The J segment lost 6 bases and the V segment lost 4 bases, leaving 10 bases of the junction unmatched. The DNA for the CDR3 is TGCGCCAGCAGCCCGGACAGGGGAGTAATCGCTGAAGCTTTCTTT. Residues: CASSPDRGVIAEAFF.

V gene TRBV27 combines with J gene TRBJ1-2; 9 nucleotides match TRBD1. The CDR3 runs 16 residues. Germline CDR1 reads MNHEY; CDR2 reads SMNVEV (reference sequence). J gave up 0 bases and V 5 bases, and 7 bases lay outside the gene matches. CDR3 region: CASSIQGALPNYGYTF. CDR3 coding DNA: TGTGCCAGCAGTATACAGGGGGCTCTCCCTAACTATGGCTACACCTTC.

The V and J genes are TRBV29-1 and TRBJ2-2; 7 positions agree with TRBD2. After removal of 1 base from V and 7 bases from J, the junction contained 3 bases not matched to a gene. This CDR3 is built from 13 residues. The germline CDR1 and CDR2 sequences are SQVTM and ANQGSEA. The CDR3 coding sequence is TGCAGCGTTGAAGGCGGGAGTATCGGGGAGCTGTTTTTT. This sequence encodes CSVEGGSIGELFF.

V is TRBV19 and J is TRBJ2-7, with 10 bases lining up with TRBD1. CDR3 length equals 15 residues. V was clipped by 5 bases and J by 3 bases; unmatched bases: 7. Per germline, CDR1 LNHDA and CDR2 SQIVND (reference sequence). CDR3 in DNA: TGTGCCAGTAGTGCCTCCCGGGACAGGGGCTACGAGCAGTACTTC. It codes for CASSASRDRGYEQYF.

This clone was detected only once. Here the CDR3 omits its conserved ending phenylalanine or tryptophan, so a read error is the likely source. Because the CDR3's place on the DNA is in doubt, the DNA is left out and the CDR3 is given as listed by TCRdb. This chain links TRBV21-1 with TRBJ1-2; TRBD1, the D gene given by the table, was not confirmed from the DNA. TRBV21-1 is a listed pseudogene. Both ends counted, the CDR3 spans 12 residues. This chain's CDR3 is CASSTRRRPARG.

V gene TRBV5-4 combines with J gene TRBJ2-3, with a weak D call TRBD2 (6 bases). CDR3 size: 13 residues. The ends were cut back, 0 bases at V and 4 bases at J, with 6 bases in the middle. CDR1 and CDR2 (germline): SGHNT, YYREEE (reference sequence). As DNA, the CDR3 is TGTGCCAGCAGCTTGGGACTAGCAGATACGCAGTATTTT. Amino acid sequence: CASSLGLADTQYF.